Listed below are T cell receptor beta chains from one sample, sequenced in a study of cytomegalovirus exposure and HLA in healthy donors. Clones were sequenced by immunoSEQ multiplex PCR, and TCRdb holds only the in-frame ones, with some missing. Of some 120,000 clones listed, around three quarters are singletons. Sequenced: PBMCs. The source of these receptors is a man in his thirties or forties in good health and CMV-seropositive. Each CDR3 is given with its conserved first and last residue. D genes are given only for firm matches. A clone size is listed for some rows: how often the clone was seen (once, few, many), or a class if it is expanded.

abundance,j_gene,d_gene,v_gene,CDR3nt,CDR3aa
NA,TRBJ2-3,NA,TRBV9,TGTGCCAGCAGCCCCCGGGAAGGTAGCACAGATACGCAGTATTTT,CASSPREGSTDTQYF
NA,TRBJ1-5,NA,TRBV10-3,TGTGCCATCAGTGAGTGGGACAACAATCAGCCCCAGCATTTT,CAISEWDNNQPQHF
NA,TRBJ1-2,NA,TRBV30,TGTGCCTGGAGTTGGGAGGGTAACTATGGCTACACCTTC,CAWSWEGNYGYTF
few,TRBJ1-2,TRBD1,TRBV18,TGTGCCAGCTCACCCTTCGACAGGGGGCTTGGCTACACCTTC,CASSPFDRGLGYTF
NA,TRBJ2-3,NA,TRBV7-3,TGTGCCAGCAGCCCTACACTTTGGGCGACAGATACGCAGTATTTT,CASSPTLWATDTQYF
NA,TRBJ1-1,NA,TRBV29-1,TGCAGCGTTGAAGAACCAGGGTTAAGGGCTGAAGCTTTCTTT,CSVEEPGLRAEAFF
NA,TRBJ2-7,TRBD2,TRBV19,TGTGCCAGTACGCGGACTAGCGGGGTCTCCTACGAGCAGTACTTC,CASTRTSGVSYEQYF
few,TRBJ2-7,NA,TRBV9,TGTGCCAGCAGCGCAGGATTTGACTCCTACGAGCAGTACTTC,CASSAGFDSYEQYF
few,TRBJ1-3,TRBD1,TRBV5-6,TGTGCCAGCAGCTCTTGGTACAGGGGGCGCCGAGGTGGAAACACCATATATTTT,CASSSWYRGRRGGNTIYF
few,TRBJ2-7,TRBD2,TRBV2,TGTGCCAGCAGAGGGACTAGCGGGGGATACGAGCAGTACTTC,CASRGTSGGYEQYF
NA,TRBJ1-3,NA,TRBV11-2,TGTGCCAGCAGCTTTGGGCGGGTTATTAGCTCTGGAAACACCATATATTTT,CASSFGRVISSGNTIYF
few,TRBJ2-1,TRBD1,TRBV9,TGTGCCAGCAGCGTAACCTCCCCCAGGGGGATTGAGCAGTTCTTC,CASSVTSPRGIEQFF
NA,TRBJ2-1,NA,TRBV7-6,TGTGCCAGCAGCTTAATGTCAGGGTCCTACAATGAGCAGTTCTTC,CASSLMSGSYNEQFF
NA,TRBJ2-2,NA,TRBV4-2,TGTGCCAGCAGCTGGACAGAGACCACCGGGGAGCTGTTTTTT,CASSWTETTGELFF
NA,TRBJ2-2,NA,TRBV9,TGTGCCAGCAGCAGTGGGGGGGCGCGTAATCCCGGGGAGCTGTTTTTT,CASSSGGARNPGELFF
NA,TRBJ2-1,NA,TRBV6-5,TGTGCCAGCAGGCCTAGTGCTTACAATGAGCAGTTCTTC,CASRPSAYNEQFF
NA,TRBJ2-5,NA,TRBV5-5,TGTGCCAGCAGCTTGGCCAGGATCGGTGGGACCCAGTACTTC,CASSLARIGGTQYF
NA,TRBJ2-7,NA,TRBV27,TGTGCCAGCAGTAACCTTCAGGGCTACGAGCAGTACTTC,CASSNLQGYEQYF
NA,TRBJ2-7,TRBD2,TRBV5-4,TGTGCCAGCAGCTTGGGAGGGACTAGCGACTACGAGCAGTACTTC,CASSLGGTSDYEQYF
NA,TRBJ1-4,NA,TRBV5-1,TGCGCCAGCGGACAGACAGCCGCTAATGAAAAACTGTTTTTT,CASGQTAANEKLFF
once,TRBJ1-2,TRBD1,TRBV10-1,TGCGCCAGCGGGGCGGGGACAGGAGTAAACTATGGCTACACCTTC,CASGAGTGVNYGYTF
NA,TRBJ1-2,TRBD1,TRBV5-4,TGTGCCAGCAGCTTGGTGATAAGACAGGGGGTGCGCCTCTATGGCTACACCTTC,CASSLVIRQGVRLYGYTF
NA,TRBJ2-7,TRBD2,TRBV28,TGTGCCAGCAGTTTTAAATTAGCGGGGTGGGGGCGGAGCTCCTACGAGCAGTACTTC,CASSFKLAGWGRSSYEQYF
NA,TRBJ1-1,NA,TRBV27,TGTGCCAGCAGTTTAAGGACAGTTAACACTGAAGCTTTCTTT,CASSLRTVNTEAFF
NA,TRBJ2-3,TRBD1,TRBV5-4,TGCGCCAGCAGCCAAGATTTCGGACAGGGTGTGGATACGCAGTATTTT,CASSQDFGQGVDTQYF
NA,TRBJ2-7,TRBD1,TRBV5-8,TGTGCCAGCTCCACCTCGGGGACAGGGGACTTCGAGCAGTACTTC,CASSTSGTGDFEQYF
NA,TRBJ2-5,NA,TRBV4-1,TGCGCCAGCAGCCAGGTCCTAGCCACCAAGAGGTACTTC,CASSQVLATKRYF
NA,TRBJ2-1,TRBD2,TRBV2,TGTGCCAGCAGTGATCGGGAGGAGGCTTTTGATACGCGACATGAGCAGTTCTTC,CASSDREEAFDTRHEQFF
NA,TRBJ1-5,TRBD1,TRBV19,TGTGCCAGTAGTATACAGGGGGCATTTGGCAATCAGCCCCAGCATTTT,CASSIQGAFGNQPQHF
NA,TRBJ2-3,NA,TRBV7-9,TGTGCCAGCAGCTTAAGGACGGATAGCGAAGAGCTCACAGATACGCAGTATTTT,CASSLRTDSEELTDTQYF
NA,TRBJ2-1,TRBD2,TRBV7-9,TGTTCCAGCAGCTTACGGCCTGGGGGGGATCCCAGCTCCTACAATGAGCAGTTCTTC,CSSSLRPGGDPSSYNEQFF
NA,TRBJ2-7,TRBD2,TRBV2,TGTGCCAGCAGCGCCCAACCGGGACTATCCTACGAGCAGTACTTC,CASSAQPGLSYEQYF
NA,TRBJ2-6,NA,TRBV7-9,TGTGCCAGCAGCCCCTGGACTACTACCGGGTCCCTGACTTTC,CASSPWTTTGSLTF